These T cell receptor beta chains were read from a single sample in a study of Ad26.COV2.S vaccination and SARS-CoV-2 variants. The repertoire was sequenced with immunoSEQ multiplex PCR; TCRdb's copy has only in-frame clones and lacks some. Here the sample spans 300,000 to 400,000 clones, roughly 90% being singletons. The specimen comprised peripheral blood, sampled in a trial of Ad26.COV2.S vaccine versus placebo. The source of these receptors is a person between 18 and 65 years old who received the Ad26.COV2.S COVID-19 vaccine or a placebo. The CDR3 runs from the conserved cysteine through the conserved F or W. The D gene is left open where the match is weak. Clone size is shown for a subset of rows, as once, few, many or a class of expanded clone.

v_gene,abundance,j_gene,d_gene,CDR3nt,CDR3aa
TRBV19,NA,TRBJ2-1,NA,TGTGCCAGTGATGGAGGAGGTGAGCAGTTCTTC,CASDGGGEQFF
TRBV6-5,NA,TRBJ1-2,NA,TGTGCCAGCAGTTACCGACAGACGGACCTACTCGATGGCTACACCTTC,CASSYRQTDLLDGYTF
TRBV7-3,NA,TRBJ1-4,TRBD1,TGTGCCAGCAGCTTAAGAGCAGGGGGTATTAATGAAAAACTGTTTTTT,CASSLRAGGINEKLFF
TRBV4-2,few,TRBJ2-7,TRBD2,TGTGCCAGCAGCCGACTAGCGTCCTCCTACGAGCAGTACTTC,CASSRLASSYEQYF
TRBV6-5,NA,TRBJ2-1,NA,TGTGCCAGCGGAAGTGGGAATTGGAATGAGCAGTTCTTC,CASGSGNWNEQFF
TRBV29-1,NA,TRBJ1-4,TRBD1,TGCAGCGTTTCGTTGGCAGGACAGGGCACACTGTTTTTT,CSVSLAGQGTLFF
TRBV18,NA,TRBJ2-7,NA,TGTGCCAGCTCACCGACGGACACCTTCTACGAGCAGTACTTC,CASSPTDTFYEQYF
TRBV28,NA,TRBJ1-2,TRBD1,TGTGCCAGCAGGACAGGGAAAGACTATGGCTACACCTTC,CASRTGKDYGYTF
TRBV30,NA,TRBJ1-1,NA,TGTGCCTGGTTCTATCAGTTGAACACTGAAGCTTTCTTT,CAWFYQLNTEAFF
TRBV28,NA,TRBJ1-2,NA,TGTGCCAGCAGGATAGCAGGGAACTATGGCTACACCTTC,CASRIAGNYGYTF
TRBV10-2,NA,TRBJ2-6,NA,TGCGCCAGCAGTGAAGGTCAGGGGATACTCTCTGGGGCCAACGTCCTGACTTTC,CASSEGQGILSGANVLTF
TRBV4-3,once,TRBJ2-1,NA,TGCGCCAGCAGCCAAGAACAGGGCAGCGGGTACAATGAGCAGTTCTTC,CASSQEQGSGYNEQFF
TRBV28,NA,TRBJ2-2,TRBD2,TGTGCCAGCAGTCTAACCGGGACTAGAATAAACGGGGAGCTGTTTTTT,CASSLTGTRINGELFF
TRBV6-1,few,TRBJ1-5,NA,TGTGCCAGCAGTGCTCAACCCCCCGGAAGCGTTCAAGATCAGCCCCAGCATTTT,CASSAQPPGSVQDQPQHF
TRBV10-3,NA,TRBJ2-7,TRBD2,TGTGCCACCGGGACTAGCGGAGGGGAGCAGTACTTC,CATGTSGGEQYF
TRBV7-6,once,TRBJ2-3,NA,TGTGCCAGCAGCTTATCAGGGGCCCGCACAGATACGCAGTATTTT,CASSLSGARTDTQYF
TRBV19,NA,TRBJ2-1,NA,TGTGCCAGCAGACAGGATGGGTACAGCTCCTACAATGAGCAGTTCTTC,CASRQDGYSSYNEQFF
TRBV24-1,once,TRBJ1-2,NA,TGTGCCACCAGTGACCCGAGGAGGAACATAGCGACTCTCTATGGCTACACCTTC,CATSDPRRNIATLYGYTF
TRBV13,NA,TRBJ1-1,NA,TGTGCCAGCAGCTTAGCAGGCGCAGGGGCAGGGACTGAAGCTTTCTTT,CASSLAGAGAGTEAFF
TRBV3-1/TRBV3-2,NA,TRBJ1-3,NA,TGTGCCAGCAGCCAAGGTGGAAACACCATATATTTT,CASSQGGNTIYF
TRBV7-3,NA,TRBJ1-5,NA,TGTGCCAGCAGCCCTCAGGGATCTAGCAATCAGCCCCAGCATTTT,CASSPQGSSNQPQHF
TRBV28,once,TRBJ1-4,NA,TGTGCCAGCAGCCGGGTCGGGACCGTTGCAACTAATGAAAAACTGTTTTTT,CASSRVGTVATNEKLFF
TRBV9,NA,TRBJ1-1,NA,TGTGCCAGCAGCGTAGCGGCCGTAAACACTGAAGCTTTCTTT,CASSVAAVNTEAFF
TRBV4-2,NA,TRBJ2-2,NA,TGTGCCAGCAGCCAGGCTCCCGGCACGAACACCGGGGAGCTGTTTTTT,CASSQAPGTNTGELFF
TRBV6-5,NA,TRBJ2-7,NA,TGTGCCAGCAGTTACTTCGACAGCTACGAGCAGTACTTC,CASSYFDSYEQYF
TRBV19,NA,TRBJ2-2,TRBD2,TGTGCCAGTAGGGGGACTAGCGGGGGCCTCGACACCGGGGAGCTGTTTTTT,CASRGTSGGLDTGELFF
TRBV4-2,NA,TRBJ2-5,NA,TGTGCCAGCAGCCAATCCGTTAGGGAGACCCAGTACTTC,CASSQSVRETQYF
TRBV7-8,once,TRBJ2-2,TRBD1,TGTGCCAGCAGCTGGGGGACAGGGCAAGGATACGGGGAGCTGTTTTTT,CASSWGTGQGYGELFF
TRBV30,NA,TRBJ2-5,TRBD2,TGTGCCTGGGATGGACTAGCGGGAAAAGAGACCCAGTACTTC,CAWDGLAGKETQYF
TRBV12-3/TRBV12-4,NA,TRBJ2-7,TRBD1,TGTGCCAGCAGTTGGGACAGCCAGTACGAGCAGTACTTC,CASSWDSQYEQYF
TRBV30,NA,TRBJ2-2,TRBD1,TGTGCCGGGGGGACAGGCCAAAGTCCCCTGACCGGGGAGCTGTTTTTT,CAGGTGQSPLTGELFF
TRBV6-5,NA,TRBJ2-2,NA,TGTGCCAGCAGTTACTCGACCGATGACACCGGGGAGCTGTTTTTT,CASSYSTDDTGELFF
TRBV9,NA,TRBJ2-5,NA,TGTGCCAGCAGCGTTCGGAGGGGCTCGGAGACCCAGTACTTC,CASSVRRGSETQYF
TRBV2,NA,TRBJ1-2,NA,TGTGCCAGCAACACATACGAACGACAGAGCTACACCTTC,CASNTYERQSYTF
TRBV11-2,NA,TRBJ2-7,NA,TGTGCCAGCAGCCCGCTCACAGGGATCTACGAGCAGTACTTC,CASSPLTGIYEQYF
TRBV4-1,few,TRBJ1-6,TRBD1,TGCGCCAGCAGCCAAGTACAGGGGTCCTATAATTCACCCCTCCACTTT,CASSQVQGSYNSPLHF
TRBV9,NA,TRBJ2-7,TRBD2,TGTGCCAGCAGCGCCGGGACGGGACTAGCGGGCCCCTACGAGCAGTACTTC,CASSAGTGLAGPYEQYF
TRBV7-2,NA,TRBJ1-1,NA,TGTGCCAGCAGCTTAGTGGGACGGGATGGGGGGACTGAAGCTTTCTTT,CASSLVGRDGGTEAFF
TRBV29-1,NA,TRBJ2-7,TRBD1,TGCAGCGTTGATACAGGGGGCGACTCCTACGAGCAGTACTTC,CSVDTGGDSYEQYF
TRBV7-2,once,TRBJ2-3,NA,TGTGCCAGCAGCCTAAACTCGGGGGCAGATACGCAGTATTTT,CASSLNSGADTQYF
TRBV5-1,once,TRBJ1-3,TRBD1,TGCGCCAGCAGCTTGAAGGGCACAGGGGGAGGAAACACCATATATTTT,CASSLKGTGGGNTIYF
TRBV11-2,NA,TRBJ2-7,TRBD1,TGTGCCAGCAGCCTAACAGGGGGGCACGAGCAGTACTTC,CASSLTGGHEQYF
TRBV21-1,NA,TRBJ1-2,NA,TGTGCCAGCAGCCTCGGGGGATGGGGGAGGACTAACTATGGCTACACCTTC,CASSLGGWGRTNYGYTF
TRBV13,few,TRBJ1-6,NA,TGTGCCAGCAGACTCACCAGAAGTTCACCCCTCCACTTT,CASRLTRSSPLHF